The 16 T cell receptor beta chains in this list originate from one sample, sequenced in a study of cytomegalovirus exposure and HLA in healthy donors. With 60 Vbeta and 13 Jbeta primers, the PCR was carried out. Sequenced by immunoSEQ multiplex PCR; TCRdb stores in-frame clones only, minus some. The sample carries about 130,000 clones, around 77% recorded once. Sequenced sample: PBMCs. These receptors were obtained from a woman between 40 and 50 years old in good health and CMV-seropositive.

The chain combines TRBV6-1 with TRBJ2-7; 8 bases match TRBD2. The CDR3 extends over 15 amino acids. Germline V gene lookup returns CDR1 MNHNS and CDR2 SASEGT. After removal of 6 bases from V and 0 bases from J, the junction contained 7 bases not matched to a gene. In DNA, the CDR3 is TGTGCCAGCAGGGAACCGGGACTAGGCTCCTACGAGCAGTACTTC. Protein sequence: CASREPGLGSYEQYF.

The chain links TRBV6-1 to TRBJ1-2; D possibly corresponds to TRBD1 (6 bases). V was trimmed by 0 bases and J by 2 bases, leaving 10 bases between them. Germline lookup yields CDR1 MNHNS and CDR2 SASEGT. The CDR3 has 15 residues. The DNA for the CDR3 is TGTGCCAGCAGTGAAGCTCGGGGGGCGAACTATGGCTACACCTTC. Residues: CASSEARGANYGYTF.

The chain is built from TRBV7-9 and TRBJ2-2; 7 bases agree with TRBD2. The CDR3 is 16 amino acids. Germline-derived CDR1 and CDR2 are SEHNR and FQNEAQ (reference sequence). V was pared by 5 bases and J by 5 bases, with 11 bases of the junction left unmatched. The CDR3 here is CASSIRAGEETGELFF. In nucleotides, the CDR3 is TGTGCCAGCAGCATTAGGGCGGGAGAAGAGACCGGGGAGCTGTTTTTT.

The V gene is TRBV15, the J gene TRBJ2-7; maybe TRBD1 (5 bases). CDR3 size: 15 residues. Trimming removed 5 bases at V and 2 bases at J, with 16 bases between. Germline CDR1 and CDR2: LNHNV and YYDKDF (reference sequence). The CDR3 protein is CATSLGAGLTYEQYF. CDR3 nucleotide sequence: TGTGCCACCAGCTTAGGGGCAGGGTTGACCTACGAGCAGTACTTC.

V gene TRBV5-1 combines with J gene TRBJ2-3, with TRBD2 as a possible D gene (5 bases). Trimming cost V 6 bases and J 0 bases, with 11 bases left between them. CDR3 size: 14 residues. Germline V gene data show CDR1 as SGHRS and CDR2 as YFSETQ. CDR3 sequence: CASTRVRSTDTQYF. The CDR3 nucleotides are TGCGCCAGCACGAGGGTGAGGAGCACAGATACGCAGTATTTT.

The chain carries TRBV5-6 and TRBJ2-3, with 8 bases lining up with TRBD1. Germline V gene data show CDR1 as SGHDT and CDR2 as YYEEEE. This CDR3 spans 16 amino acids. Losses at the gene ends were 0 bases for V and 1 base for J; bases not matched to a gene: 4. Here the CDR3 DNA reads TGTGCCAGCAGCTTGGGAGGGACAGGACGCACAGATACGCAGTATTTT. Protein sequence: CASSLGGTGRTDTQYF.

The gene calls are TRBV30 and TRBJ1-2; D is ambiguous. The CDR3 runs to 11 residues. Germline CDR1 reads GTSNPN; CDR2 reads SVGIG (reference sequence). The V gene lost 0 bases and the J gene lost 7 bases, with 6 bases spanning the gap. The CDR3 DNA sequence: TGTGCCTGGAGTGTACTTCGTGGCTACACCTTC. Amino acids: CAWSVLRGYTF.

CDR3 sequence (DNA): TGTGCCAGCAGCGTAGAACTAGCGGGTTACAATGAGCAGTTCTTC. It yields the protein CASSVELAGYNEQFF. The chain couples TRBV9 to TRBJ2-1; TRBD2 matches 9 bases. V lost 0 bases and J lost 4; bases outside the gene matches: 2. Germline V gene sequence: CDR1 SGDLS, CDR2 YYNGEE. This CDR3 has 15 amino acids.

V is TRBV2 and J is TRBJ2-7; maybe TRBD2 (7 bases). Trimming took 11 bases from V and 3 from J, leaving 17 bases between them. There are 13 residues in the CDR3. Germline CDR1 is SNHLY and CDR2 is FYNNEI. CDR3 sequence (DNA): TGTGCCTCACAGAGGGGAGGGGGCTACGAGCAGTACTTC. Translating it yields CASQRGGGYEQYF.

The J gene is TRBJ2-6, the V gene TRBV5-1; D perhaps matches TRBD1 (6 bases). Trimming removed 1 base at V and 0 bases at J, with 14 bases between. Germline V gene data show CDR1 as SGHRS and CDR2 as YFSETQ. CDR3 length: 18 amino acids. The CDR3 loop is CASSLLGQSLSGANVLTF. Here the CDR3 DNA reads TGCGCCAGCAGCTTGCTCGGACAGTCTCTCTCTGGGGCCAACGTCCTGACTTTC.

The gene calls are TRBV15 and TRBJ2-5, with 10 bases aligning to TRBD2. V dropped 0 bases and J dropped 5; count of bases not matched to a gene: 9. There are 17 residues in the CDR3. Germline assignment: CDR1 LNHNV and CDR2 YYDKDF (reference sequence). This CDR3 is CATSREGAGGYLETQYF. In DNA, the CDR3 is TGTGCCACCAGCAGAGAGGGAGCGGGAGGGTATTTGGAGACCCAGTACTTC.

The CDR3 loop reads CAWSARAFSGSPSYEQYF. As DNA, the CDR3 is TGTGCCTGGAGTGCCCGAGCCTTTAGCGGGAGCCCCTCCTACGAGCAGTACTTC. The rearrangement links TRBV30 to TRBJ2-7; 9 nucleotides match TRBD2. Germline assignment: CDR1 GTSNPN and CDR2 SVGIG (reference sequence). V shed 1 base, J shed 0 bases, and the junction held 13 bases outside the gene matches. The CDR3 covers 18 residues.

The rearrangement links TRBV6-5 to TRBJ2-3; D perhaps matches TRBD1 (6 bases). This CDR3 is 13 amino acids long. V shed 6 bases and J shed 2 bases, with 9 bases lying between them. From germline, CDR1 is MNHEY and CDR2 SVGAGI. DNA of the CDR3: TGTGCCAGCAGGACAGGCCTCACAGATACGCAGTATTTT. It encodes CASRTGLTDTQYF.

The J gene is TRBJ1-2, the V gene TRBV27; 12 bases are a match to TRBD1. This CDR3 is built from 17 residues. CDR1 is MNHEY, CDR2 SMNVEV, per germline (reference sequence). Trimming removed 4 bases from V and 4 bases from J; junction bases left unmatched: 10. CDR3 amino acids: CASSSWGQGAVIYGYTF. Here the CDR3 DNA reads TGTGCCAGCAGTTCCTGGGGACAGGGGGCTGTGATCTATGGCTACACCTTC.

This clone was counted a single time. The rearrangement joins TRBV9 to TRBJ2-3; 8 nucleotides agree with TRBD2. The CDR3 runs 16 residues. Germline V gene sequence: CDR1 SGDLS, CDR2 YYNGEE. Trimming cost V 1 base and J 5 bases; bases outside gene matches: 9. In DNA, the CDR3 is TGTGCCAGCAGCGTATCGGTACGGGAGGGGGGAGATACGCAGTATTTT. This encodes CASSVSVREGGDTQYF.

The chain combines TRBV13 with TRBJ1-1; TRBD1 agrees at 7 bases. This CDR3 region has 12 residues. Germline lookup yields CDR1 PRHDT and CDR2 FYEKMQ (reference sequence). Trimming cost V 6 bases and J 11 bases; bases outside gene matches: 9. The CDR3 DNA is TGTGCCAGCAGTTTGGAGGGGGCCGCCGCTTTCTTT. Its protein product is CASSLEGAAAFF.